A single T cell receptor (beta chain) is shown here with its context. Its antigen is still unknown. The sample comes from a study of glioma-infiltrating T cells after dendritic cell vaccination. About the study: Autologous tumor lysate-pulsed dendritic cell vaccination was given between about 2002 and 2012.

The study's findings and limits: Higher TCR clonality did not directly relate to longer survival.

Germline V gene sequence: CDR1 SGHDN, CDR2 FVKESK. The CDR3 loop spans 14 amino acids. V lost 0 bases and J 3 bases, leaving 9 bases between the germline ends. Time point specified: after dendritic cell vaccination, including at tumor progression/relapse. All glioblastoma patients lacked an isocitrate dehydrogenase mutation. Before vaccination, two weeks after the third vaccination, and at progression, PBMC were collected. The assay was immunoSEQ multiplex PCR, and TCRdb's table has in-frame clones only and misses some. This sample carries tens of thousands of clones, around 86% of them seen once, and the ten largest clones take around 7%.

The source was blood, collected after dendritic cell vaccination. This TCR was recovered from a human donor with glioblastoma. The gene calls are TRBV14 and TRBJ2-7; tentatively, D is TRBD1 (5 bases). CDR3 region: CASSQDGQGYEQYF. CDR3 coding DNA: TGTGCCAGCAGCCAAGATGGGCAGGGCTACGAGCAGTACTTC.